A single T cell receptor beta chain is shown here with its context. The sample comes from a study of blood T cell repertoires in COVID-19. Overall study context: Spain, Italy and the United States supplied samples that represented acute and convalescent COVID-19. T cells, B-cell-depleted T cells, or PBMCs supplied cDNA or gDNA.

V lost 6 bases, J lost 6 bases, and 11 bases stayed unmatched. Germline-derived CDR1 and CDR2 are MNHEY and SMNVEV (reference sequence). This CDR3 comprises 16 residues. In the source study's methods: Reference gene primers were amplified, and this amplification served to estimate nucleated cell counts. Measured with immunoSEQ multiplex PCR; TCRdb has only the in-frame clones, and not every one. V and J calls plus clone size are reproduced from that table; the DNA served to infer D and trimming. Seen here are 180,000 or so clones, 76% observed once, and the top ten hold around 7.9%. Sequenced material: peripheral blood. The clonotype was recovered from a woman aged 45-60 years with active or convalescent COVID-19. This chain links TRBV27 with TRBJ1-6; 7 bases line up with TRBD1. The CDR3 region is CASSPHKGQFNSPLHF. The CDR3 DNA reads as TGTGCCAGCAGCCCTCACAAGGGACAGTTTAATTCACCCCTCCACTTT.